The 6 T cell receptor beta chains below were found in one sample sequenced in a study of CD8+ T cells in alopecia areata. Reverse transcription of extracted RNA yielded cDNA, which provided the sequencing template. TCRdb keeps only in-frame clones here, not all; method: immunoSEQ multiplex PCR. This sample carries almost 250,000 clones, roughly 69% of them seen once, and the ten largest clones take 1% to 1.5%. This sample comprised CD4+ T cells sorted from blood, obtained at week 0. These receptors originate from a human donor with alopecia areata.

This clone has more than one count but fewer than ten. The rearrangement uses TRBV29-1 and TRBJ2-7; D is unclear. V was clipped by 6 bases and J by 4 bases, with 10 bases between them. Germline V gene data show CDR1 as SQVTM and CDR2 as ANQGSEA. This CDR3 has 11 amino acids. CDR3 sequence reads: CSVYTPYEQYF. CDR3 DNA sequence: TGCAGCGTCTACACGCCTTACGAGCAGTACTTC.

This clone was counted between two and nine times. The chain is built from TRBV5-1 and TRBJ2-1, with D uncertain. The germline V and J ends were trimmed by 4 bases and 7 bases, with 18 bases remaining between them. The CDR3 has 15 residues. Germline loops: CDR1 SGHRS, CDR2 YFSETQ. This CDR3 is CASSVPKTPLNEQFF. The CDR3 DNA reads TGCGCCAGCAGCGTCCCGAAGACCCCTCTTAATGAGCAGTTCTTC.

In this sample, this clone turned up a few times. V usage is TRBV4-2 and J usage is TRBJ1-2; the D is unclear. CDR1 LGHNA and CDR2 YNFKEQ come from the germline V gene. The CDR3 runs to 16 residues. Trimming took 0 bases from V and 2 from J, leaving 13 bases between them. The chain's CDR3 is CASSQEPGDRNYGYTF. CDR3 coding DNA: TGTGCCAGCAGCCAAGAGCCCGGGGATAGAAACTATGGCTACACCTTC.

A few counts support this clone. This rearrangement joins TRBV29-1 to TRBJ1-1; no firm D call. This CDR3 comprises 13 residues. The ends were cut back, 2 bases at V and 0 bases at J, with 7 bases in the middle. The germline V gene encodes CDR1 SQVTM and CDR2 ANQGSEA. As DNA, the CDR3 is TGCAGCGTTGAAAAGGGTGTGAACACTGAAGCTTTCTTT. Its translation is CSVEKGVNTEAFF.

This clone was observed a few times. This rearrangement joins TRBV6-5 to TRBJ1-2; D is uncertain. The CDR3 extends over 13 amino acids. In germline, CDR1 is MNHEY, CDR2 SVGAGI. V was cut by 0 bases and J by 5 bases, with 7 bases left in between. CDR3 in amino acids: CASSYSWGYGYTF. CDR3 in DNA: TGTGCCAGCAGTTACTCTTGGGGATATGGCTACACCTTC.

The V and J genes are TRBV5-1 and TRBJ1-2; D ambiguous. V was shortened by 3 bases and J by 8 bases, with 14 bases between the two germline ends. There are 13 residues in the CDR3. Germline V gene lookup returns CDR1 SGHRS and CDR2 YFSETQ. CDR3 protein: CASSSRLQNGYTF. The DNA for the CDR3 is TGCGCCAGCAGCTCCCGACTCCAGAACGGCTACACCTTC.